The present T cell receptor beta chain was sequenced within a study of blood T cell repertoires in COVID-19. Germline V gene sequence: CDR1 SGHRS, CDR2 YFSETQ. V was clipped by 0 bases and J by 12 bases, with 22 bases between them. There are 16 residues in the CDR3. The count of this clone is one. Sequenced by immunoSEQ multiplex PCR; TCRdb stores in-frame clones only, minus some. This repertoire shows roughly 360,000 clones, approximately 80% found once; its top ten account for under 1.2%. This chain joins TRBV5-1 and TRBJ2-1; tentatively, D is TRBD2 (7 bases). The receptor's source is a human donor with acute or convalescent COVID-19. The donor label of this sample is uncertain. What was sequenced was peripheral blood. The DNA of the CDR3 is TGCGCCAGCAGCTTGGGAGCGAGCGGGGCACCACAGGGGCAGTTCTTC. Its protein product is CASSLGASGAPQGQFF.